The T cell receptor (beta chain) under discussion was sequenced for a study of blood T cell repertoires in COVID-19. Study as a whole: Material from acute and convalescent COVID-19 was sourced from the United States, Italy and Spain. T cells, B-cell-depleted T cells, or PBMCs supplied cDNA or gDNA.

Profiling relied on immunoSEQ multiplex PCR, and the TCRdb table lists in-frame clones only, not all of them. The data show some 250,000 clones, 83% seen once. The germline CDR1 and CDR2 sequences are SGHTA and FQGNSA. CDR3 length: 14 amino acids. V lost 1 base, J lost 4 bases, and 8 bases lay in between. The sequence came from a middle-aged man with active or convalescent COVID-19. Source material: peripheral blood. The chain couples TRBV7-2 to TRBJ1-5; no clear D gene. CDR3 protein: CASSLEGGNQPQHF. For the CDR3, the DNA is TGTGCCAGCAGCTTAGAGGGAGGGAATCAGCCCCAGCATTTT.